This T cell receptor beta chain was documented in a study of T-cell reconstitution after alpha-beta-depleted transplantation in children. Points from the study as a whole: Some patients' high day-60 TCRbeta diversity was attributed to recipient cells surviving conditioning. The origin of alpha-beta T cells about two months after transplant was reportedly several hundred expanded graft clones. At the one-year point after transplant, T-cell counts and TCRbeta diversity were found to come mostly from T cells that had been newly produced.

The trim removed 3 bases at V and 2 bases at J, leaving 1 base unmatched. Germline CDR1 and CDR2: MDHEN and SYDVKM. This CDR3 contains 13 residues. Molecular barcoding with unique molecular identifiers was used for the TCRbeta library. TCRdb ran MiXCR on the PCR reads and lists one entry per CDR3 protein. Among a few hundred thousand distinct CDR3 sequences listed, around 9.1% were seen once. This clonotype showed up many times. No antigen is known for it. This specimen consisted of PBMCs, obtained before TCRalphabeta/CD19-depleted stem cell transplant. The source is a boy in the first two years of life with acute myeloid leukemia, due to receive a stem cell transplant. The chain has TRBV28 and TRBJ2-7, with 7 bases lining up with TRBD2. The CDR3 region has the DNA TGTGCCAGCAGTTTCCTAGCGGCCTACGAGCAGTACTTC. It translates to CASSFLAAYEQYF.